What follows is one T cell receptor beta chain and its context. The data were obtained in a study of blood T cell repertoires in COVID-19. For the study at large: Sites across the United States, Italy and Spain contributed samples from acute and convalescent COVID-19. Sample material is recorded as cDNA or gDNA derived from T cells, B-cell-depleted T cells, or PBMCs.

In germline, CDR1 is SGHRS, CDR2 YFSETQ. The CDR3 loop spans 16 amino acids. V dropped 1 base and J dropped 10; count of bases not matched to a gene: 10. Seattle cases were enrolled at active infection and followed longitudinally. Per the study methods: Amplification with reference gene primers provided the estimates of nucleated cell counts. Data came from immunoSEQ multiplex PCR; TCRdb stores just in-frame clones and leaves some out. The DNA was the basis for D and trimming; V, J and clone size are from that table. The sample yields 500,000 to 600,000 clones, around 90% seen once. The clonotype comes from a woman aged 45-59 years with COVID-19, enrolled during active disease. Sequenced sample: peripheral blood. The rearrangement links TRBV5-1 to TRBJ2-1; 11 nucleotides line up with TRBD2. The CDR3: CASSLSSGGVLEEQFF. As DNA, the CDR3 is TGCGCCAGCAGCTTGAGTAGCGGGGGGGTCTTGGAGGAGCAGTTCTTC.